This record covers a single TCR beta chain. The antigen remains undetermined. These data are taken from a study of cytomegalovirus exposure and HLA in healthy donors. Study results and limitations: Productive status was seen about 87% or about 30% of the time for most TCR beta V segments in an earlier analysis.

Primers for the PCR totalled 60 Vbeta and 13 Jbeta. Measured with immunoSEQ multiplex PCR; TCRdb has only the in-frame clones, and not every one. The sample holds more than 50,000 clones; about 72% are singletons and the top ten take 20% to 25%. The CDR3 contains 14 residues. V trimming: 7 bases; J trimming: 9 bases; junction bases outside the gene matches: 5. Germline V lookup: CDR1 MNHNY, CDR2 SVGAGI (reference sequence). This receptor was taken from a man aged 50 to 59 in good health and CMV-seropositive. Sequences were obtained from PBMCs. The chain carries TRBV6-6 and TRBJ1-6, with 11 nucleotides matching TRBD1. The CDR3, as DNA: TGTGCCAGCAATCCCGGACAGGGGGCTTCACCCCTCCACTTT. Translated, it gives CASNPGQGASPLHF.